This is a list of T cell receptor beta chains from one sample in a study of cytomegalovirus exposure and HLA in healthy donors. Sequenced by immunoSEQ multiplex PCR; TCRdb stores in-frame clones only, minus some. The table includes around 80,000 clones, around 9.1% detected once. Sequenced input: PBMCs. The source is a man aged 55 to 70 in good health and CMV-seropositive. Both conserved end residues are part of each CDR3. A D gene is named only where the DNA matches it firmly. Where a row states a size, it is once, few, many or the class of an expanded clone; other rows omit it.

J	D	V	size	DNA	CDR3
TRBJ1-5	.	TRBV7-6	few	TGTGCCAGCAGTGATGGGACATCGGATCAGCCCCAGCATTTT	CASSDGTSDQPQHF
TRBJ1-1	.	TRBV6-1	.	TGTGCCAGCAGTGAATCCCCCGGGACTGAAGCTTTCTTT	CASSESPGTEAFF
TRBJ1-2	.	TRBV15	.	TGTGCCACCAGCAGACGGGGATATGGCTACACCTTC	CATSRRGYGYTF
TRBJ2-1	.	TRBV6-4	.	TGTGCCAGCAGTTACGACGGGGTTTCCTACAATGAGCAGTTCTTC	CASSYDGVSYNEQFF
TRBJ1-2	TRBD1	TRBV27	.	TGTGCCAGCAGTAGGACAGGGGGCTCCCTCCGCTATGGCTACACCTTC	CASSRTGGSLRYGYTF
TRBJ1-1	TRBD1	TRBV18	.	TGTGCCAGCTCACCACGGGACAGGGGAACGAACACTGAAGCTTTCTTT	CASSPRDRGTNTEAFF
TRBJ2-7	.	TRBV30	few	TGTGCCTGGAGTGGAGGGCTCGCCGAGCAGTACTTC	CAWSGGLAEQYF
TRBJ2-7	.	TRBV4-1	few	TGCGCCAGCAGCCAAGATGCGGCACGACGGCAGCAGTACTTC	CASSQDAARRQQYF
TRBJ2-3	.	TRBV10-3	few	TGTGCCATCAGTGTGGGCGGGGCTTACACAGATACGCAGTATTTT	CAISVGGAYTDTQYF
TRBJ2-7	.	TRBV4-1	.	TGCACCAGCAGCCCTAACTGGACTCCGGATGGAGAGCAGTACTTC	CTSSPNWTPDGEQYF
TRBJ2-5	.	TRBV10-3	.	TGTGCCATCAGTGTCAGAGGGGGAGAGCAAGAGACCCAGTACTTC	CAISVRGGEQETQYF
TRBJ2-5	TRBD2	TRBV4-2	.	TGTGCCAGCAGCCAAGGGACTAGCGGGGAGGTGGAGACCCAGTACTTC	CASSQGTSGEVETQYF
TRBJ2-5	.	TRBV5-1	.	TGCGCCAGCAGCTTGCGTGCCTTGATCGGGAGACGGCAAGAGACCCAGTACTTC	CASSLRALIGRRQETQYF
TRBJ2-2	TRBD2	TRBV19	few	TGTGCCAGTAGCTCCGGGGGGGGGAACACCGGGGAGCTGTTTTTT	CASSSGGGNTGELFF
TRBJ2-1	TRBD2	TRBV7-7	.	TGTGCTAGCAGCTTCGGTTCTAGCGGGGGCCACTCCTACAATGAGCAGTTCTTC	CASSFGSSGGHSYNEQFF
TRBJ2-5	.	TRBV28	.	TGTGCCAGCAGGCCTACCGGGACTTTAAAAGAGACCCAGTACTTC	CASRPTGTLKETQYF
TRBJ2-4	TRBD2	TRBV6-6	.	TGTGCCAGCAGTTACCGGGGGGGCCAAAACATTCAGTACTTC	CASSYRGGQNIQYF